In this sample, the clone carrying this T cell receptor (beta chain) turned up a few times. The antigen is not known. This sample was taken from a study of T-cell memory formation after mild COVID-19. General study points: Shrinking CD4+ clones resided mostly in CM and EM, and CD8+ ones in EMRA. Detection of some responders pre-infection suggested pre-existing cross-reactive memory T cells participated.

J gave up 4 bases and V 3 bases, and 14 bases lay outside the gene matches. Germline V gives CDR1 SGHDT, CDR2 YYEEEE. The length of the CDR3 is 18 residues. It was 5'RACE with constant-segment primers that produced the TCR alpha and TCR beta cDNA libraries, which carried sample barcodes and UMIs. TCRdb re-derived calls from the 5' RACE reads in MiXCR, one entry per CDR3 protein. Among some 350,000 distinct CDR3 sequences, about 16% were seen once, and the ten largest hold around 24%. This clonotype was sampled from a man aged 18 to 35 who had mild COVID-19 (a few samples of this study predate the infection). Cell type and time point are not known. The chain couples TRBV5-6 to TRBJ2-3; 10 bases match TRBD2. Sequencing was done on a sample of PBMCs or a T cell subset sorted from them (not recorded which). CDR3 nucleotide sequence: TGTGCCAGCAGCTCCGCAGGGCTAGCGGGGGTTATCGCAGATACGCAGTATTTT. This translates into CASSSAGLAGVIADTQYF.